This section outlines one T cell receptor beta chain sequence together with its context. The sample carries other DNA sequences with the same CDR3. This CDR3 comprises 14 residues. Germline V CDR1 and CDR2: LNHDA, SQIVND (reference sequence). V shed 1 base and J 9 bases; nucleotides not matched to a gene: 4. As processed by the authors: Amplification of reference gene primers provided the estimated nucleated cell counts. Using immunoSEQ multiplex PCR, the repertoire was profiled, and TCRdb retains in-frame clones only, with some absent. D and trimming were read from the DNA, whereas the V and J calls and clone size are those reported in that table. The table shows 130,000 or so clones, with less than 90% occurring only once. The sample originates from a study of blood T cell repertoires in COVID-19. Participants reported their clinical history, and cohort assignment relied on those reports.

The chain recombines TRBV19 with TRBJ2-3; 10 nucleotides match TRBD2. This TCR was recovered from a woman aged 25 to 39 who had recovered from COVID-19. The sequenced material came from PBMCs or T cells enriched from blood (not recorded which). As DNA, the CDR3 is TGTGCCAGTAGTATAGGGCTAGCGGGAGACACGCAGTATTTT. Translation: CASSIGLAGDTQYF. The full variable domain, with the rest looked up from reference TRBV19 and TRBJ2-3, is DGGITQSPKYLFRKEGQNVTLSCEQNLNHDAMYWYRQDPGQGLRLIYYSQIVNDFQKGDIAEGYSVSREKKESFPLTVTSAQKNPTAFYLCASSIGLAGDTQYFGPGTRLTVL.